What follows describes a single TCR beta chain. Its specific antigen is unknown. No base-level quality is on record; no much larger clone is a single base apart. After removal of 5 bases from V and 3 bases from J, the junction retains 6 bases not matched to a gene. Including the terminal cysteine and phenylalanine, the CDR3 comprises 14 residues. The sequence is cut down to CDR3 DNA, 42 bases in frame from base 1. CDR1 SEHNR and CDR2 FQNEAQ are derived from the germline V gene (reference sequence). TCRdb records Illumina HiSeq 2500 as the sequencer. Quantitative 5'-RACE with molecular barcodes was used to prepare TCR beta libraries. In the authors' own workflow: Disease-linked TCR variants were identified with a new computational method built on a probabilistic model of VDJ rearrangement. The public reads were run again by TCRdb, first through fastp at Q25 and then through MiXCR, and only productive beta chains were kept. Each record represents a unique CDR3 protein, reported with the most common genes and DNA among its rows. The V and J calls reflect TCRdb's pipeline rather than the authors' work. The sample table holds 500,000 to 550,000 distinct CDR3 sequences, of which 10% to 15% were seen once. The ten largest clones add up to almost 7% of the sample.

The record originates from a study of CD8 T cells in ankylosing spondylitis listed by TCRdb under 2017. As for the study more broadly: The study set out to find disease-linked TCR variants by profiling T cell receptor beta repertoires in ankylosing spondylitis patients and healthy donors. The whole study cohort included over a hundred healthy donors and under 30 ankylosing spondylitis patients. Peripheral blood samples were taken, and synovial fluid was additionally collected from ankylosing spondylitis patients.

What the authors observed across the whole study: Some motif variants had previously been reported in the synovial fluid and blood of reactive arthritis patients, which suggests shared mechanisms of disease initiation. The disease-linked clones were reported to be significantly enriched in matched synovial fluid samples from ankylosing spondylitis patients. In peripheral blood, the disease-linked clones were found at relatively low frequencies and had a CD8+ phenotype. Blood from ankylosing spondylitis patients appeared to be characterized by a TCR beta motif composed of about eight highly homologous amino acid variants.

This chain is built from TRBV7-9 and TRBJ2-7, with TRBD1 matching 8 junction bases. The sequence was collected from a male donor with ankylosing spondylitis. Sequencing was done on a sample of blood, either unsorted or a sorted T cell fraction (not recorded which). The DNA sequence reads TGTGCCAGCAGCCCCCTCGGACAGGGCTACGAGCAGTACTTC. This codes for CASSPLGQGYEQYF.